Sequencing of this T cell receptor beta chain was carried out in a study of identical twins (dated by TCRdb to 2015 to 2016). At the level of the whole study: TCR alpha and beta repertoires from monozygotic twins, unrelated adults of various ages and cord blood were deep-sequenced to test whether fetal clonotypes persist. To rule out contamination, replicate twin experiments were performed at different times with different library preparation protocols.

Only healthy Caucasian donors were included. The twin cohort comprised three pairs of female monozygotic twins, all aged about 18 to 29 years. Peripheral blood mononuclear cells were the source from which RNA for the TCR libraries was isolated. Study-wide findings and limitations: Zero-insertion analyses could be partly confounded by invariant T cells such as MAIT and iNKT, although diverse VJ usage argued against such confounding for most clonotypes. Conclusions relied on cross-sectional statistical analysis, since the same donors could not be followed over many years. Abundant cord blood beta clonotypes carried fewer insertions; young adult naive repertoires showed a weaker similar trend, while memory repertoires showed none. Out-of-frame TCR alpha sequences shared between twins showed an excess of low generation-probability sequences compared with coincidental sharing between unrelated individuals. In beta out-of-frame sequences, excess twin sharing was weaker, because having fewer shared sequences lowered the signal-to-noise ratio. In monozygotic twins, out-of-frame TCR alpha sharing was systematically underestimated by recombination models, although the models agreed with sharing between unrelated individuals.

The germline V and J ends show losses of 7 bases and 12 bases respectively, and no gene match explains 9 bases of the junction. Including cysteine and phenylalanine, the CDR3 has 13 amino acids. The CDR3 DNA has 39 bases and is translated from base 1. According to the germline V gene (reference sequence), CDR1 reads DFQATT and CDR2 reads SNEGSKA. The receptor library was made with 5' RACE. The instrument was an Illumina HiSeq 2000. Template switching added a universal primer binding site, and the final cDNA carried a unique molecular identifier that allowed TCR cDNA molecules to be counted accurately. First-strand cDNA for TCR alpha and beta chains was synthesized from specific primers in the conserved constant-segment region. To control for contamination, each cDNA library was double barcoded with a SMART-Mk sample barcode plus Illumina barcodes. TruSeq adapter sequences along with Illumina sample barcodes were introduced in two successive PCR steps. Sequencing of the TCR alpha and beta cDNA libraries was done on the Illumina HiSeq platform using custom primers. As for the original processing: MiGEC was used to process raw reads and extract unique molecular identifiers, and MiXCR was used to find CDR3 positions. Recombination models were inferred per individual with the repgenHMM and IGoR tools using an EM algorithm. Shared clonotypes were analyzed with the tcR package in R, and sharing was normalized by the product of cloneset sizes. Out-of-frame nonproductive sequences were analyzed to study raw recombination free of thymic and clonal selection effects. TCRdb handled the public reads itself, with Q25 trimming in fastp and clone calling in MiXCR, and kept productive beta chains. Rows with one shared CDR3 protein collapse into an entry with the most common genes and DNA. The V and J calls shown here were made by TCRdb, not taken from the authors' results. The sample records more than 600,000 distinct CDR3 sequences, 15% to 20% of which are singletons. Around 13% of the sample belongs to the ten largest clones.

In its sample, this clonotype was seen a few times. Its antigen is not yet known. The sample holds no much larger clone one base away, and base qualities are not on file. These data were likewise used in another study, on T cells expressing NK-cell markers. The second investigation adds: Three sorted T-cell subsets (CD3+CD56+NKG2C+, CD3+CD56+NKG2C- and CD3+CD56-NKG2C+) from seven to nine donors had their TCR beta-chain repertoires profiled. Among the eight sequenced donors, seven were HCMV-seropositive and one was HCMV-seronegative. In several experiments an anti-gammadeltaTCR antibody was added to restrict sorting to alphabetaTCR-expressing T cells. In roughly six donors, the dominant CD3+CD56+NKG2C+ clonotypes were among the top 10 CD8+ clonotypes and accounted for about 1.0-7.5% of CD8+ T cells. Those dominant clonotypes were again the most abundant among CD3+CD56-NKG2C+ cells in a handful of donors, at roughly 25-60.1%. Whether the expanded NKG2C-expressing T cell clones were specific for HCMV antigens was left unclear. The eight sequenced donors were randomly selected healthy volunteers, three men and five women. A commercial ELISA kit detecting HCMV-specific IgG in serum was used to determine HCMV serostatus. For several donors, bulk peripheral blood T-cell repertoires were also sequenced from unsorted PBMC. MIGEC was used to demultiplex reads and group reads by UMI, and MiTCR was used to assemble and quantify clonotypes. To exclude erroneous sequences, any TCR cDNA sequence not supported by at least two reads was discarded. The tcR package was used for downstream repertoire analysis, and clonotypes were matched across fractions by CDR3 nucleotide sequence plus V segment. VDJmatch was used to annotate antigen specificity against VDJdb, with one amino acid substitution allowed in CDR3.

The sequence came from a woman aged 18-29 years in good health. Sequenced material: PBMCs. This receptor chain uses TRBV20-1 and TRBJ2-1, with 13 bases aligning to TRBD2. DNA sequence: TGCAGTGTAACGGGACTAGCGGGATCTGGGCAGTTCTTC. It translates as CSVTGLAGSGQFF.